This is a list of T cell receptor beta chains from one sample in a study of OX40 agonist ivuxolimab in advanced cancers. Sequenced by immunoSEQ multiplex PCR; TCRdb stores in-frame clones only, minus some. Of 75,000 to 100,000 clones listed, approximately 91% were seen once; the top ten hold more than 0.6%. The source was CD4+ or CD8+ T cells sorted from blood, collected in a trial of the OX40 agonist ivuxolimab. These receptors were collected from an adult with an advanced solid tumor such as melanoma, head and neck, liver or kidney cancer. Both conserved end residues are part of each CDR3. The D gene is left open where the match is weak. Size is stated for part of the rows, as once, few or many counts, or as a class when the clone is expanded.

-,-,TRBV4-2,TRBJ1-3,CASSQEYVRVGSGNTIYF,TGTGCCAGCAGCCAAGAGTATGTGAGGGTAGGCTCTGGAAACACCATATATTTT
-,-,TRBV18,TRBJ1-1,CASSDSLIITEAFF,TGTGCCAGCTCAGACAGCTTAATAATTACTGAAGCTTTCTTT
-,-,TRBV18,TRBJ2-3,CASSPPSGVDGTDTQYF,TGTGCCAGCTCACCACCGTCAGGGGTGGATGGCACAGATACGCAGTATTTT
-,-,TRBV9,TRBJ1-4,CASSVRGVGDEKLFF,TGTGCCAGCAGCGTAAGGGGCGTTGGGGATGAAAAACTGTTTTTT
once,TRBD1,TRBV9,TRBJ1-1,CASSVTGTANTEAFF,TGTGCCAGCAGCGTAACCGGGACAGCAAACACTGAAGCTTTCTTT
-,TRBD1,TRBV6-6,TRBJ1-1,CASSIWGQGNTEAFF,TGTGCCAGCAGTATCTGGGGACAGGGAAACACTGAAGCTTTCTTT
-,-,TRBV18,TRBJ2-3,CASSPASTDTQYF,TGTGCCAGCTCACCTGCTAGCACAGATACGCAGTATTTT
-,-,TRBV19,TRBJ2-1,CASSIVDGAYNEQFF,TGTGCCAGTAGTATAGTTGACGGGGCGTACAATGAGCAGTTCTTC
-,TRBD2,TRBV4-1,TRBJ2-3,CASSQDWAGRGSTDTQYF,TGCGCCAGCAGCCAAGATTGGGCAGGGAGGGGTAGCACAGATACGCAGTATTTT
once,TRBD1,TRBV19,TRBJ2-2,CASFLGTGGPGELFF,TGTGCCAGCTTTCTCGGGACAGGGGGCCCCGGGGAGCTGTTTTTT
few,TRBD2,TRBV28,TRBJ2-7,CASSVTSGRVYEQYF,TGTGCCAGCAGCGTGACTAGCGGGAGAGTTTACGAGCAGTACTTC
-,-,TRBV5-6,TRBJ2-1,CASSWDRRPEQFF,TGTGCCAGCAGCTGGGATCGGCGCCCCGAGCAGTTCTTC
-,-,TRBV2,TRBJ2-1,CATSGGDPPAPRYEQFF,TGTGCCACCTCTGGCGGAGACCCGCCCGCCCCAAGGTATGAGCAGTTCTTC
-,-,TRBV6-6,TRBJ2-3,CASTRGQTTDTQYF,TGTGCCAGCACCAGAGGACAAACCACAGATACGCAGTATTTT
-,-,TRBV5-1,TRBJ2-5,CASSLYGTQETQYF,TGCGCCAGCAGCTTGTATGGGACCCAAGAGACCCAGTACTTC
-,TRBD1,TRBV7-2,TRBJ1-2,CASSSERTGSGYTF,TGTGCCAGCAGCTCAGAACGGACAGGGAGTGGCTACACCTTC
-,-,TRBV21-1,TRBJ1-5,CASSKEGEGQPQHF,TGTGCCAGCAGCAAAGAAGGTGAAGGTCAGCCCCAGCATTTT
many,TRBD1,TRBV7-9,TRBJ2-7,CASSLTGVLYEQYF,TGTGCCAGCAGCTTAACAGGGGTTCTTTACGAGCAGTACTTC
-,TRBD1,TRBV18,TRBJ2-7,CASSPGQGDYEQYF,TGTGCCAGCTCGCCGGGACAGGGTGACTACGAGCAGTACTTC
-,-,TRBV13,TRBJ2-2,CASSLLWRTNTGELFF,TGTGCCAGCAGCTTACTATGGCGGACCAACACCGGGGAGCTGTTTTTT
-,-,TRBV5-5,TRBJ2-3,CASSFAENTQYF,TGTGCCAGCAGCTTCGCGGAGAATACGCAGTATTTT
-,TRBD1,TRBV7-9,TRBJ1-4,CASTRDREATNEKLFF,TGTGCCAGCACCCGGGACAGGGAGGCAACTAATGAAAAACTGTTTTTT
-,-,TRBV7-2,TRBJ1-5,CASSLRQGNQPQHF,TGTGCCAGCAGCTTGAGACAGGGCAATCAGCCCCAGCATTTT
-,-,TRBV28,TRBJ2-2,CASSGRNTGELFF,TGTGCCAGCTCAGGACGGAACACCGGGGAGCTGTTTTTT
-,TRBD2,TRBV4-2,TRBJ2-1,CASSWASGENYNEQFF,TGTGCCAGCAGCTGGGCTAGCGGGGAGAACTACAATGAGCAGTTCTTC
-,-,TRBV10-3,TRBJ2-5,CAISYLGTLGETQYF,TGTGCCATCAGCTATCTAGGGACACTCGGAGAGACCCAGTACTTC
-,TRBD1,TRBV5-1,TRBJ2-2,CASSLERGRYTGELFF,TGCGCCAGCAGCTTGGAGAGGGGGCGCTACACCGGGGAGCTGTTTTTT
once,-,TRBV7-9,TRBJ2-1,CASSLYEGNEQFF,TGTGCCAGCAGCTTATATGAGGGGAATGAGCAGTTCTTC
-,-,TRBV5-1,TRBJ1-1,CASKQGNGNTEAFF,TGCGCCAGCAAACAGGGAAATGGGAACACTGAAGCTTTCTTT
-,-,TRBV28,TRBJ1-2,CASSNTGSGGYTF,TGTGCCAGCAGCAACACAGGGTCCGGTGGCTACACCTTC
-,-,TRBV5-1,TRBJ2-3,CASSLDRGTDTQYF,TGCGCCAGCAGCTTGGACAGGGGCACAGATACGCAGTATTTT
few,TRBD1,TRBV28,TRBJ1-4,CASSLLTGIRATNEKLFF,TGTGCCAGCAGCCTCCTGACAGGGATTAGGGCAACTAATGAAAAACTGTTTTTT
-,-,TRBV21-1,TRBJ2-5,CASTSGQGRRAQYF,TGTGCCAGCACCTCGGGACAGGGGAGGAGGGCCCAGTACTTC
once,-,TRBV7-2,TRBJ2-1,CASSLAQKHPFAATNEQFF,TGTGCCAGCAGCTTGGCTCAAAAGCATCCATTCGCCGCGACCAATGAGCAGTTCTTC
-,-,TRBV12-5,TRBJ2-1,CASAPRTHNEQFF,TGTGCTAGTGCCCCCCGGACCCACAATGAGCAGTTCTTC
-,TRBD2,TRBV11-2,TRBJ2-3,CASSLSLSGRDTQYF,TGTGCCAGCAGCTTGAGCCTTAGCGGGCGGGATACGCAGTATTTT
-,-,TRBV5-6,TRBJ2-6,CASSFPMSGTGANVLTF,TGTGCCAGCAGCTTCCCGATGTCGGGAACTGGGGCCAACGTCCTGACTTTC
-,TRBD2,TRBV13,TRBJ2-3,CASSLRAGGPQYF,TGTGCCAGCAGCCTCCGGGCGGGGGGGCCGCAGTATTTT
-,TRBD1,TRBV5-4,TRBJ2-1,CASSAGQGPYNEQFF,TGTGCCAGCAGCGCCGGACAGGGCCCATACAATGAGCAGTTCTTC
few,-,TRBV9,TRBJ2-1,CASSVNTGNYNEQFF,TGTGCCAGCAGCGTTAATACAGGGAACTACAATGAGCAGTTCTTC
-,-,TRBV6-5,TRBJ1-2,CASSGAPGDNYGYTF,TGTGCCAGCAGTGGGGCCCCGGGGGACAACTATGGCTACACCTTC
-,TRBD1,TRBV11-1,TRBJ2-5,CASSPRQGKETQYF,TGTGCCAGCAGCCCTAGACAGGGGAAAGAGACCCAGTACTTC